Shown below are 30 T cell receptor beta chains from a single sample sequenced in a study of cytomegalovirus exposure and HLA in healthy donors. The primer mix had 60 Vbeta and 13 Jbeta primers. The repertoire was sequenced with immunoSEQ multiplex PCR; TCRdb's copy has only in-frame clones and lacks some. Of tens of thousands of clones listed, less than 70% are singletons. The sample was PBMCs. These receptors were collected from a human donor in good health.

V is TRBV5-6 and J is TRBJ2-5; D might be TRBD1 (6 bases). Looked up from germline, CDR1 is SGHDT and CDR2 is YYEEEE. This CDR3 has 15 amino acids. V was pared by 8 bases and J by 1 base, with 18 bases between. CDR3 amino acids: CARDPIRQVQETQYF. CDR3 DNA: TGTGCCAGGGACCCAATTCGACAGGTCCAAGAGACCCAGTACTTC.

The genes are TRBV7-3 and TRBJ1-2; 7 bases fit TRBD1. V shed 1 base and J 0 bases; nucleotides not matched to a gene: 14. CDR3 length: 19 amino acids. The germline V gene has CDR1 SGHTA and CDR2 FQGTGA. DNA for the CDR3: TGTGCCAGCAGCTTAATAAGGGGGGACAGCCGAAATCCTAACTATGGCTACACCTTC. Translation gives CASSLIRGDSRNPNYGYTF.

This clone was detected only a few times. The chain joins TRBV4-3 to TRBJ2-3; unclear D gene. The CDR3 spans 16 residues. Germline V gene data show CDR1 as LGHNA and CDR2 as YSLEER. Trimming took off 0 bases at V and 0 bases at J, with 10 bases between the two ends. The CDR3 loop is CASSQDPPPSTDTQYF. The DNA of the CDR3 is TGCGCCAGCAGCCAAGACCCCCCCCCTAGCACAGATACGCAGTATTTT.

The rearrangement joins TRBV29-1 to TRBJ1-2; the match to TRBD1 covers 8 bases. Germline CDR1 and CDR2: SQVTM and ANQGSEA. Trimming took 3 bases from V and 6 from J; bases not matched to a gene: 18. The CDR3 has 17 amino acids. CDR3: CSVEGGQGALQFHGYTF. The CDR3 region has the DNA TGCAGCGTTGAGGGGGGGCAGGGGGCCCTCCAGTTCCATGGCTACACCTTC.

This clone was seen only a few times. The chain carries TRBV7-9 and TRBJ2-3; 8 bases fit TRBD2. CDR1 SEHNR and CDR2 FQNEAQ come from the germline V gene (reference sequence). V gave up 4 bases and J gave up 6 bases; unmatched junction bases: 9. This CDR3 contains 15 residues. CDR3 bases: TGTGCCAGCAGCTCCCTTCGGCGGGGGGATGATACGCAGTATTTT. It specifies CASSSLRRGDDTQYF.

In this sample, this clone turned up once. The V and J genes are TRBV5-4 and TRBJ2-5, with TRBD1 matching 8 bases. The junction had 7 bases not matched to a gene; V was cut back by 3 bases and J by 3 bases. The CDR3 covers 15 residues. From germline, CDR1 is SGHNT and CDR2 YYREEE (reference sequence). CDR3 amino acids: CASSSPWTGKETQYF. In DNA, the CDR3 is TGTGCCAGCAGCTCGCCCTGGACAGGGAAAGAGACCCAGTACTTC.

The genes are TRBV9 and TRBJ2-3; D is possibly TRBD1 (6 bases). The germline CDR1 and CDR2 sequences are SGDLS and YYNGEE. Trimming stripped 3 bases from V and 2 bases from J, with 16 bases between. The CDR3 loop spans 16 amino acids. The CDR3 protein is CASSALDSTVTDTQYF. The CDR3 DNA follows: TGTGCCAGCAGCGCTCTGGACAGCACAGTCACAGATACGCAGTATTTT.

The rearrangement uses TRBV7-2 and TRBJ1-2; the D gene is possibly TRBD1 (5 bases). Germline CDR1 reads SGHTA; CDR2 reads FQGNSA. Trimming removed 5 bases from V and 8 bases from J, with 12 bases in between. The CDR3 loop spans 12 amino acids. The CDR3: CASSRGEGGYTF. DNA for the CDR3: TGTGCCAGCAGCCGAGGGGAGGGCGGCTACACCTTC.

Comments on this clone: A junction end diverges from the germline sequence, so it may reflect a read error. The chain couples TRBV25-1 to TRBJ1-1; 10 nucleotides line up with TRBD1. The CDR3 is made up of 17 amino acids. Germline V gene data show CDR1 as MGHDK and CDR2 as SYGVNS. The CDR3 protein is CVSSELRTGGQNTEAFF. The CDR3 DNA follows: TGTGTCAGCAGTGAATTAAGGACAGGGGGGCAGAACACTGAAGCTTTCTTT.

This chain links TRBV7-2 with TRBJ1-5; possible D gene TRBD1, 5 bases. The germline CDR1 and CDR2 sequences are SGHTA and FQGNSA. The V end lost 1 base, the J end lost 8 bases, and 12 bases lay between the germline ends. CDR3 size: 14 residues. The CDR3, as DNA: TGTGCCAGCAGCTTAGAGGGGTACTACAAGCCCCAGCATTTT. Translating it yields CASSLEGYYKPQHF.

The V call is TRBV19, the J call TRBJ2-2; 8 positions agree with TRBD1. The junction had 7 bases not matched to a gene; V was cut back by 4 bases and J by 3 bases. The length of the CDR3 is 16 residues. Germline values: CDR1 LNHDA, CDR2 SQIVND (reference sequence). The CDR3 loop reads CASSTGQGSYTGELFF. CDR3 in DNA: TGTGCCAGTAGTACAGGACAGGGATCTTACACCGGGGAGCTGTTTTTT.

This rearrangement joins TRBV5-6 to TRBJ2-1, with TRBD1 as a possible D gene (5 bases). The V end lost 1 base, the J end lost 9 bases, and 8 bases lay between the germline ends. The length of the CDR3 is 12 residues. Germline V lookup: CDR1 SGHDT, CDR2 YYEEEE. CDR3 residues: CASSLYRGEQFF. CDR3 sequence (DNA): TGTGCCAGCAGCTTGTATAGGGGTGAGCAGTTCTTC.

The chain couples TRBV4-3 to TRBJ2-3, with 9 bases matching TRBD2. The CDR3 sequence is 16 residues long. V gave up 4 bases and J gave up 2 bases; unmatched junction bases: 7. Germline-derived CDR1 and CDR2 are LGHNA and YSLEER. CDR3 bases: TGCGCCAGCAGCCTCGTCGCTAGCGGGGACACAGATACGCAGTATTTT. Amino acids: CASSLVASGDTDTQYF.

This chain links TRBV9 with TRBJ2-5; maybe TRBD2 (6 bases). Germline assignment: CDR1 SGDLS and CDR2 YYNGEE. With 2 bases removed from V and 5 bases from J, the gap between germline ends came to 19 bases. This CDR3 has 16 residues. CDR3 region: CASSVQSGTGGETQYF. The CDR3 region has the DNA TGTGCCAGCAGCGTCCAATCCGGGACTGGGGGGGAGACCCAGTACTTC.

There are a few counts of this clone. V is TRBV5-1 and J is TRBJ2-5, with a weak D call TRBD2 (5 bases). CDR3 size: 14 residues. The germline V gene encodes CDR1 SGHRS and CDR2 YFSETQ. Trimming cost V 1 base and J 4 bases, with 11 bases left between them. The CDR3: CASSLTLARETQYF. The CDR3 DNA reads as TGCGCCAGCAGCTTGACGCTAGCACGAGAGACCCAGTACTTC.

V and J are TRBV28 and TRBJ1-5; tentatively, D is TRBD1 (5 bases). The germline V gene has CDR1 MDHEN and CDR2 SYDVKM. This CDR3 contains 14 residues. V lost 4 bases and J lost 2, with 9 bases in between. As DNA, the CDR3 is TGTGCCAGCAGTTCGACGGGGGGCAATCAGCCCCAGCATTTT. It specifies CASSSTGGNQPQHF.

This clone was picked up a small number of times. The rearrangement uses TRBV7-3 and TRBJ2-6; D is unresolved. The ends were cut back, 1 base at V and 2 bases at J, with 6 bases in the middle. The germline V gene encodes CDR1 SGHTA and CDR2 FQGTGA. This CDR3 is built from 15 residues. CDR3 DNA sequence: TGTGCCAGCAGCTTAAACAGAGCTGGGGCCAACGTCCTGACTTTC. Translated, it gives CASSLNRAGANVLTF.

This clone was seen only a few times. V usage is TRBV9 and J usage is TRBJ2-1; TRBD2 aligns across 8 bases. Germline V gives CDR1 SGDLS, CDR2 YYNGEE. V shed 4 bases and J 9 bases; nucleotides not matched to a gene: 18. This CDR3 comprises 17 residues. The CDR3, as DNA: TGTGCCAGCAGCTACTGGAGTAGCGGGACCGCCGAGGGTGAGCAGTTCTTC. Protein sequence: CASSYWSSGTAEGEQFF.

J is TRBJ1-1 and V is TRBV18; 12 positions agree with TRBD1. Germline V gene sequence: CDR1 KGHSH, CDR2 LQKENI. This CDR3 is 17 amino acids long. V was clipped by 3 bases and J by 4 bases; unmatched bases: 9. The CDR3 region is CASSPGQGALGVTEAFF. The DNA of the CDR3 is TGTGCCAGCTCACCGGGACAGGGGGCGCTTGGGGTCACTGAAGCTTTCTTT.

The chain carries TRBV11-3 and TRBJ1-2, with D perhaps TRBD1 (6 bases). Germline V gene data show CDR1 as SGHNT and CDR2 as YENEEA. The length of the CDR3 is 14 residues. V was trimmed by 4 bases and J by 8 bases, leaving 17 bases between them. CDR3 protein: CASSSDPTGHGYTF. The CDR3 nucleotides are TGTGCCAGCAGCTCGGACCCCACAGGGCACGGCTACACCTTC.

This chain connects TRBV10-3 to TRBJ2-1; D possibly corresponds to TRBD2 (5 bases). CDR3 length: 16 amino acids. The ends were cut back, 6 bases at V and 0 bases at J, with 15 bases in the middle. Germline CDR1 and CDR2: ENHRY and SYGVKD. The CDR3 DNA reads TGTGCCATCAGAGAGAGCGGCGGCAGCTCCTACAATGAGCAGTTCTTC. Translation gives CAIRESGGSSYNEQFF.

This clone has only a few counts. The DNA for the CDR3 is TGTGCCAGCAGCGCCCGAGCCGGGACTAGCCTTAATGAGCAGTTCTTC. The encoded protein is CASSARAGTSLNEQFF. This sequence joins TRBV7-8 and TRBJ2-1; 9 bases align to TRBD2. The CDR3 loop spans 16 amino acids. The germline CDR1 and CDR2 sequences are SGHVS and FQNEAQ. J gave up 7 bases and V 5 bases, and 12 bases lay outside the gene matches.

The chain uses TRBV19 and TRBJ1-1; a weak D match, TRBD1 (5 bases). The germline gives CDR1 LNHDA, CDR2 SQIVND (reference sequence). Deletions cut 8 bases from V and 4 bases from J, with 20 bases between. This CDR3 region has 15 residues. In DNA form, the CDR3 reads TGTGCCAGTTCAAGGGGTCCCCTTGAAACCACTGAAGCTTTCTTT. Its translation: CASSRGPLETTEAFF.

The sample holds a few counts of this clone. V usage is TRBV7-9 and J usage is TRBJ2-7; 7 nucleotides match TRBD2. The length of the CDR3 is 13 residues. CDR1 is SEHNR, CDR2 FQNEAQ, per germline (reference sequence). V was pared by 4 bases and J by 0 bases, with 0 bases of the junction left unmatched. The chain's CDR3 is CASSWTSSYEQYF. As DNA, the CDR3 is TGTGCCAGCAGCTGGACTAGCTCCTACGAGCAGTACTTC.

V usage is TRBV2 and J usage is TRBJ2-7; tentatively, D is TRBD2 (5 bases). The germline CDR1 and CDR2 sequences are SNHLY and FYNNEI. Trimming stripped 7 bases from V and 6 bases from J, with 19 bases between. The CDR3 is 14 amino acids. This chain's CDR3 is CASTQQPVRVEQYF. CDR3 sequence (DNA): TGTGCCAGCACGCAACAACCTGTGCGGGTCGAGCAGTACTTC. The full variable domain, completed using reference TRBV2 and TRBJ2-7, is EPEVTQTPSHQVTQMGQEVILRCVPISNHLYFYWYRQILGQKVEFLVSFYNNEISEKSEIFDDQFSVERPDGSNFTLKIRSTKLEDSAMYFCASTQQPVRVEQYFGPGTRLTVT.

V usage is TRBV2 and J usage is TRBJ2-5; tentatively, D is TRBD1 (6 bases). Germline V gene data show CDR1 as SNHLY and CDR2 as FYNNEI. Trimming took off 5 bases at V and 5 bases at J, with 15 bases between the two ends. The length of the CDR3 is 14 residues. CDR3 in amino acids: CASSPPGVRETQYF. The DNA of the CDR3 is TGTGCCAGCAGTCCGCCAGGGGTTCGTGAGACCCAGTACTTC.

The sample holds one count of this clone. The chain couples TRBV9 to TRBJ2-5; no reliable D call. V shed 3 bases and J shed 1 base, with 10 bases lying between them. The CDR3 is 14 amino acids. CDR1 and CDR2 (germline): SGDLS, YYNGEE. As DNA, the CDR3 is TGTGCCAGCAGCGCCGCAGTGCTCCAAGAGACCCAGTACTTC. It specifies CASSAAVLQETQYF.

As DNA, the CDR3 is TGTGCCAGCAGCTCCCCTCGACTAGCGGGGGTAGAGACCCAGTACTTC. Amino acid sequence: CASSSPRLAGVETQYF. The chain links TRBV7-2 to TRBJ2-5; 12 bases line up with TRBD2. Germline V gives CDR1 SGHTA, CDR2 FQGNSA. CDR3 length equals 16 residues. The junction had 7 bases not matched to a gene; V was cut back by 4 bases and J by 4 bases.

The chain is built from TRBV19 and TRBJ1-5; D is undetermined. This CDR3 has 16 amino acids. Trimming left V 9 bases short and J 3 bases short, with 21 bases between. The germline gives CDR1 LNHDA, CDR2 SQIVND (reference sequence). CDR3 coding DNA: TGTGCCAGGCCATGGTGGGCATCGGGGAACAATCAGCCCCAGCATTTT. Amino acids: CARPWWASGNNQPQHF.

This clone turned up a few times. J is TRBJ2-1 and V is TRBV2; 8 bases map to TRBD1. V was pared by 5 bases and J by 8 bases, with 8 bases of the junction left unmatched. Germline lookup yields CDR1 SNHLY and CDR2 FYNNEI. The CDR3 length is 14 residues. The chain's CDR3 is CASSRTGQVDEQFF. As DNA, the CDR3 is TGTGCCAGCAGTCGGACGGGACAGGTCGATGAGCAGTTCTTC.